This entry features one TCR beta chain sequence. No antigen is known for it. The sample belongs to a study of cytomegalovirus exposure and HLA in healthy donors. Study-level information: In a later analysis, it was reported that the roughly 130 validation repertoires had been produced on the same platform as the 700 or so repertoires belonging to the first cohort. The study's findings and limits: Testing in vitro showed a few CMV-associated chains specific for CMV antigens. Reports credit the classifier with highly specific, highly sensitive diagnosis of cytomegalovirus status.

The V and J ends lost 3 bases and 9 bases, in that order; junction bases with no gene match: 10. This CDR3 has 15 residues. The germline V gene has CDR1 SGHRS and CDR2 YFSETQ. Produced via immunoSEQ multiplex PCR; TCRdb's table is partial and in-frame only. Of more than 60,000 clones listed, nearly 96% are singletons. The V gene is TRBV5-1, the J gene TRBJ2-1; TRBD2 matches 9 bases. The sequencing input was PBMCs. This clonotype originated in a woman aged 18-29 years in good health and CMV-seropositive. The CDR3 DNA sequence: TGCGCCAGCAGCTCCGTAGCGGGAGCTGGCAGTGAGCAGTTCTTC. This translates into CASSSVAGAGSEQFF.